One TCR beta chain is described in this entry. Its cognate antigen is unknown. An Oncomine TCR Beta short-read assay was used to sequence the DNA from cultured CD4+ T cells. TCRdb independently ran MiXCR on the PCR reads; one entry per CDR3 protein. The sample has about 18,000 distinct CDR3 sequences, 43% seen once. The data originate from a study of vaccination and CD4 T cells after COVID-19. The CDR3 runs to 15 residues. CDR1 is ENHRY, CDR2 SYGVKD, per germline. V dropped 7 bases and J dropped 0 bases, with 16 bases sitting between them. Treatment: roughly 10-day PBMC culture with coronavirus spike peptide pools or control peptides (ViraFEST assay).

This TCR was recovered from a human donor who had recovered from COVID-19. The chain uses TRBV10-3 and TRBJ2-7; D might be TRBD1 (5 bases). Sequenced material: CD4+ T cells from blood, cultured in vitro, taken after SARS-CoV-2 vaccination. This CDR3 reads CAIKSGQGGSYEQYF. CDR3 bases: TGTGCCATCAAATCCGGTCAGGGTGGCTCCTACGAGCAGTACTTC.